A selection of T cell receptor beta chains follows, all from one sample in a study of blood T cell repertoires in COVID-19. The assay was immunoSEQ multiplex PCR, and TCRdb's table has in-frame clones only and misses some. The data contain about 150,000 clones, roughly three quarters of them singletons. Sequenced input: peripheral blood. The source of these receptors is a man between 60 and 75 years old with acute or convalescent COVID-19. Each CDR3 is given with its conserved first and last residue. D genes are given only for firm matches. Rows may omit the clone size; those that give it use once, few, many or a size class.

TGCAGCGTTGAAGAGACAGGGAGGAACGAGCAGTACTTC	CSVEETGRNEQYF	.	.	TRBV29-1	TRBJ2-7	13
TGTGCCAGCAGACCCGCCGGGACAGGGTCCTACAATGAGCAGTTCTTC	CASRPAGTGSYNEQFF	TRBD1	.	TRBV27	TRBJ2-1	16
TGTGCCAGCAGAGACAGGGGGACGGCCAAAAACATTCAGTACTTC	CASRDRGTAKNIQYF	TRBD1	.	TRBV6-5	TRBJ2-4	15
TGTGCCAGCAGCGTAGGGGGGACAGGGGAAGCTTTCTTT	CASSVGGTGEAFF	TRBD1	few	TRBV9	TRBJ1-1	13
TGTGCCAGCAACCCTCTAGCGGGAGTTGGAGGAGGGGAGCTGTTTTTT	CASNPLAGVGGGELFF	TRBD2	.	TRBV7-2	TRBJ2-2	16
TGTGCAAGTCTCCCTCCCCTGCGGAGACCCTACAATGAGCAGTTCTTC	CASLPPLRRPYNEQFF	.	.	TRBV12-2	TRBJ2-1	16
TGTGCCAGCAGTGAGAGAGTAAGCGGGGAGCTGTTTTTT	CASSERVSGELFF	.	.	TRBV2	TRBJ2-2	13
TGTGCCTGGAGGGGGACAGGGCTTTCCGGGGAGCTGTTTTTT	CAWRGTGLSGELFF	TRBD1	.	TRBV30	TRBJ2-2	14
TGTGCCAGTAGTATACAGGGGGCAGGCGATACGCAGTATTTT	CASSIQGAGDTQYF	TRBD1	.	TRBV19	TRBJ2-3	14
TGTGCCTGGAGTTGGGAGCAGAGCTACGAGCAGTACTTC	CAWSWEQSYEQYF	.	.	TRBV30	TRBJ2-7	13